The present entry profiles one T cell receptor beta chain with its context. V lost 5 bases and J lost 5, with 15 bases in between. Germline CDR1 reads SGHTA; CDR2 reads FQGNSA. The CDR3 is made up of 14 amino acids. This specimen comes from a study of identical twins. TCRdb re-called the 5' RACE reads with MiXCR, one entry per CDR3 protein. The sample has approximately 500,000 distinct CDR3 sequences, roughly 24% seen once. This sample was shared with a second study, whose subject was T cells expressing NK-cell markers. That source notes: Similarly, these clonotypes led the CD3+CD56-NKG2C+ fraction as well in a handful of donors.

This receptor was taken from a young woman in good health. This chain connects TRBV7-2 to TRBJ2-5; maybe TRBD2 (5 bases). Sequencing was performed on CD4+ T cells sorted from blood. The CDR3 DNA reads TGTGCCAGCAGCCGAAGACGGGGAGTTGAGACCCAGTACTTC. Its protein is CASSRRRGVETQYF.